This T cell receptor (beta chain) was captured by sequencing in a study of cytomegalovirus exposure and HLA in healthy donors (dated by TCRdb to 2015 to 2018). For context, the study as a whole: In an earlier analysis of approximately 500 of the donors, around 290 Gb of sequence data and just under 120 million unique TCR beta sequences from about 179 million T cells were reported. Donor age, sex, ethnicity and CMV serostatus were collected together with the repertoire data. In an earlier analysis of 500 to 650 of the donors, high-throughput TCR beta sequencing was used to judge whether each TCR beta V gene segment behaved as functional or pseudogenic. Typing coverage differed by locus: A, B, C, DRB1 and DQB1 were typed in roughly 620-640 donors, DQA1 in approximately 520, DPA1 in some 600, and DPB1 in 400 to 490. A later analysis re-analyzed previously published TCR beta repertoires from 666 donors and added high-resolution HLA genotyping to study TCR occurrence patterns. Using immunosequencing, the study profiled T cell repertoires from 666 subjects and related those repertoires to cytomegalovirus serostatus. The study combined high-throughput TCR immunosequencing, statistical association of individual TCRs with disease status, and machine learning to predict cytomegalovirus infection status. About 300 gigabases of sequencing data and approximately 85 million unique TCR sequences were included in an early release covering under 650 HLA-typed donors. All discovery cohort repertoires had been generated on a single sequencing platform. The aim of the study was to test whether cataloging public T cell receptors could identify signatures of past pathogen exposure. Because of strong linkage in the cohort, five DR-DQ haplotypes were treated as single units for association and clustering. A separate validation cohort of approximately 120 different subjects was used in addition to the roughly 700-subject first cohort. The genetic ancestry cluster associated with self-reported Caucasian donors included roughly four fifths of the roughly 390 genotyped donors. Class I and class II HLA loci were covered by the typing at four-digit resolution. In the later analysis, no new phenotypic data were used to find candidate immune exposures; instead, reliance was placed on TCR beta sequences and their occurrence across donors. On average, roughly 250,000 unique TCR beta nucleotide sequences were sequenced per donor among about 400 genotyped donors of the cohort, with roughly 20% of those sequences being non-productive. A later genetic analysis took genome-wide SNP genotypes for about 55% of the 666 donors and used that subset as a discovery cohort. Points the paper makes about the study in general: In vitro tests confirmed that a few of the cytomegalovirus-associated TCR beta chains recognize cytomegalovirus antigens. A group of highly shared sequence variants was considered likely to be a technical artifact of the sequencing pipeline. A total of 150 to 200 TCR beta chains were listed by the study as associated with cytomegalovirus. Compared with equally common non-associated chains, HLA-associated TCR beta chains in a later analysis were more clonally expanded and had lower generation probabilities. Compared with the approximately 600-donor mean, donors in an Asian-associated ancestry cluster had fewer N-insertions in productive TCRs, according to a later genetic analysis. In a later genetic analysis, a missense DCLRE1C variant was associated with V-gene and J-gene trimming of TCR beta chains, and the association was replicated in an independent cohort. For the cohort, immune exposure information was limited to CMV serostatus. Because counts were too low, some 17 rarely observed V segments, including chromosome 9 orphons, were left out of the earlier analysis of roughly 600 of the donors. Most CMV-associated TCR beta chains appeared to be HLA-restricted in a later analysis, and the HLA associations seemed to be driven largely by CMV exposure. According to a later analysis, parvovirus B19, influenza, CMV and Epstein-Barr virus appeared linked to several top co-occurrence clusters. Correlated functional status among segregating V segments might reflect linkage disequilibrium, but an unknown experimental factor could not be ruled out. Some IMGT-functional V segments, including TRBV6-2 and TRBV6-3, could not be told apart with the 87-base-pair reads, so those segments were excluded. In a later analysis, around 17,000 TCR beta sequences were associated with specific HLA alleles at a false discovery rate of 0.05. Because HLA typing was missing for some donors at each locus, association tests included only the typed subset. The authors suggested that the approach could potentially be extended to other disease states and immunological phenotypes. A further reported finding was that TCR beta sequences accurately predicted the HLA-A and HLA-B alleles for most subjects in the first cohort. In this cohort, only TCR beta chains were sequenced, and detectable features were limited by the absence of alpha or paired-chain data. When HLA alleles, especially DR and DQ, strongly co-occurred, TCR associations were difficult to assign to individual alleles. Most TCR sequences were seen in very few donors, while some public TCRs were found in many individuals. A later analysis found that TCR association rates varied across HLA loci, with DRB1 alleles showing the most associated TCRs and HLA-C alleles the fewest. The classifier was reported to diagnose cytomegalovirus status with high specificity and sensitivity in both the original and validation cohorts. The presence/absence analyses assumed that sequencing depth was roughly uniform across donors, and that assumption may not be true. In an earlier analysis of around 500 of the donors, most TCR beta V segments appeared in productive rearrangements about 87% or about 30% of the time, broadly matching IMGT annotations.

The library was prepared using the immunoSEQ multiplex PCR assay. The multiplex PCR relied on a mix of 60 forward primers for TCR Vbeta segments and 13 reverse primers for TCR Jbeta segments. The CDR3 region of rearranged TCR beta genes was amplified from genomic DNA with a multiplex PCR assay. The amplified TCR beta libraries were sequenced on the Illumina HiSeq System as 87-base-pair reads. Processing in the source paper ran as follows. In a later analysis, 70 million to 95 million unique TCR beta chains were counted across the 650 to 750 repertoires, and roughly 10 million of these chains were shared by at least two donors. To remove PCR and sequencing errors, raw reads were error-corrected and collapsed into unique sequences using a nearest-neighbor algorithm that merged closely related sequences. CDR3 sequences were aligned to IMGT reference sequences to assign V, D and J gene segments. For a sequence to be retained, a match of at least six nucleotides to both a V gene segment and a J gene segment was required. Rearrangements were classified as productive when the CDR3 lacked stop codons and remained in frame with V and J, and all other rearrangements were classified as non-productive. CDR3 was defined according to IMGT convention as the region running from the second conserved V-encoded cysteine to the conserved J-encoded phenylalanine. Sequences without an unambiguous match to a single V gene segment were excluded from the earlier analysis of approximately 560 of the donors. In an earlier analysis of approximately 550 of the donors, V segments were called functional above 56.7% productive rearrangements and were called segregating when the between-donor standard deviation exceeded 5%. A statistical classification framework was built for diagnosing cytomegalovirus status from the catalog of TCR beta chain sequences. In a later analysis, TCR nucleotide sequences were compared against IMGT/GENE-DB human TR gene sequences so that V and J genes could be assigned. In a later analysis, CDR3 sequences and most-parsimonious VDJ recombination scenarios were assigned using the TCRdist pipeline. In a later analysis, each TCR beta chain was defined by its CDR3 amino acid sequence together with its V-gene family, and reads without a unique V-gene family were excluded. As a way to deal with suspected cross-contamination and a sequencing artifact, a later analysis dropped 592 nucleotide sequences that were highly shared and had low generation probability. In a later analysis, a clonal expansion index for each public chain was calculated from normalized within-repertoire ranks of inferred template counts. Generation probabilities in a later analysis came from a VDJ recombination model fitted to out-of-frame rearrangements, and those results were checked against IGoR. In a later analysis, TCR-TCR, TCR-HLA and TCR-CMV co-occurrence was scored with hypergeometric tests, and a repertoire-size bias correction was applied to TCR pairs. False discovery rates were estimated in a later analysis by permuting HLA or CMV assignments 20 times. In a later analysis, co-occurring TCRs were grouped using DBSCAN, with TCRdist sequence similarity added in when clustering inside HLA-allele-positive subsets. Co-occurrence clustering excluded repertoires with fewer than 30,000 or more than 120,000 public chains, plus five with anomalous nucleotide sharing. TCRdb re-hosts the immuneACCESS table, in-frame sequences only. Its copies lack some clones; in the studies checked, an unresolved V gene accounts for under half of them, and the cause for the rest is not known. The DNA was the basis for D and trimming; V, J and clone size are from that table. Within this sample are about 240,000 clones, with roughly 81% of them counted one time only. The ten top clones hold 0.2% to 0.25% of the sample.

In total, roughly 710 healthy bone marrow donors made up the cohort. All cohort members were sampled while nominally healthy, although unrecorded immune exposures were likely present. The donor was CMV seronegative and belonged to the group of 352 seronegative cohort members. Every donor gave a peripheral blood sample, and the peripheral blood mononuclear cells from that sample were used for TCR beta sequencing. The Qiagen DNeasy Blood Extraction Kit was used to extract genomic DNA from the blood cell samples. V drops 1 base and J drops 3 bases, leaving 7 bases in between. The CDR3 measures 13 amino acids from cysteine to phenylalanine. The sequence is cut down to CDR3 DNA, 39 bases in frame from base 1. Via the germline V gene (reference sequence), CDR1 is GTSNPN and CDR2 SVGIG. Points on this clone: The antigen it binds to is not known. No much larger clone is present one base from it, and per-base qualities are unavailable.

The clonotype comes from a girl aged 2 to 9 in good health and CMV-seronegative. Sequencing was carried out using PBMCs. Here the chain combines TRBV30 and TRBJ1-5; no D segment can be confidently identified. CDR3 loop: CAWSGTYNQPQHF. The nucleotides are TGTGCCTGGAGTGGTACTTACAATCAGCCCCAGCATTTT.